One T cell receptor beta chain is described in this entry. CDR3 length: 15 amino acids. Per the germline V gene, CDR1 is GTSNPN and CDR2 is SVGIG (reference sequence). Trimming cost V 0 bases and J 6 bases; bases outside gene matches: 7. The data stem from a study of blood T cell repertoires in COVID-19. Clones were sequenced by immunoSEQ multiplex PCR, and TCRdb holds only the in-frame ones, with some missing. The repertoire holds some 300,000 clones, about nine tenths seen once, with about 9.4% in the top ten. Cohort assignment relied on participant-reported clinical history. The receptor was derived from a woman aged 30 to 39 who had recovered from COVID-19. V usage is TRBV30 and J usage is TRBJ1-5, with 8 bases that match TRBD1. Source material: PBMCs or T cells enriched from blood (not recorded which). CDR3: CAWSVRGQGAQPQHF. The CDR3 DNA follows: TGTGCCTGGAGTGTACGAGGGCAGGGGGCTCAGCCCCAGCATTTT.